The 13 T cell receptor beta chains reported below all come from one sample, sequenced in a study of identical twins. TCRdb re-called the 5' RACE reads through MiXCR, storing one row per CDR3 protein. Of about 890,000 distinct CDR3 sequences listed, around 12% are singletons. These same data were also listed under a study on yellow fever vaccine responses in identical twins.

The sample taken for sequencing was PBMCs. These receptors were taken from a woman younger than 35 in good health.

V is TRBV20-1 and J is TRBJ2-7, with TRBD1 identical over 9 bases. Germline CDR1 reads DFQATT; CDR2 reads SNEGSKA (reference sequence). There are 14 residues in the CDR3. With 1 base clipped from V and 3 bases from J, the junction kept 4 bases outside the gene matches. The CDR3 bases are TGCAGTGCTAGAGGGACAGGGGCTTTCTACGAGCAGTACGTC. Translated, it gives CSARGTGAFYEQYV.

A note on this clonotype: The junction departs from germline at one end; a sequencing error may be responsible. V is TRBV4-1 and J is TRBJ1-1, with D tentatively TRBD1 (5 bases). Per the germline V gene, CDR1 is MGHRA and CDR2 is YSYEKL. The CDR3 has 15 amino acids. For the CDR3, the DNA is TGCGCCAGCAGCCAAGCGGGACTCCTGAACACTGAAGCTTCCTTT. The encoded protein is CASSQAGLLNTEASF.

The chain uses TRBV20-1 and TRBJ2-3; 14 bases map to TRBD2. J gave up 0 bases and V 6 bases, and 5 bases lay outside the gene matches. In germline, CDR1 is DFQATT, CDR2 SNEGSKA (reference sequence). The CDR3 is 16 residues long. For the CDR3, the DNA is TGCAGTGCCCGACTAGCGGGGGGGAGAAGCACAGATACGCAGTATTTT. Amino acid sequence: CSARLAGGRSTDTQYF.

The CDR3: CASSLATSGGAYEQYV. The CDR3 bases are TGTGCCAGCAGCTTAGCCACTAGCGGGGGAGCCTACGAGCAGTACGTC. This rearrangement joins TRBV7-6 to TRBJ2-7; TRBD2 agrees at 11 bases. Germline CDR1 is SGHVS and CDR2 is FNYEAQ. The length of the CDR3 is 16 residues. After removal of 0 bases from V and 2 bases from J, the junction contained 3 bases not matched to a gene.

This clonotype was detected a few times. This chain connects TRBV11-3 to TRBJ2-1, with D uncertain. The CDR3 has 12 residues. The V gene lost 0 bases and the J gene lost 10 bases, with 7 bases spanning the gap. The germline CDR1 and CDR2 sequences are SGHNT and YENEEA. CDR3 region: CASSLEGREQFF. The CDR3 coding sequence is TGTGCCAGCAGCTTAGAGGGAAGAGAGCAGTTCTTC.

This clonotype was observed at least ten times. The J gene is TRBJ2-4, the V gene TRBV29-1; 9 nucleotides agree with TRBD1. After removal of 5 bases from V and 1 base from J, the junction contained 3 bases not matched to a gene. Germline-derived CDR1 and CDR2 are SQVTM and ANQGSEA. The CDR3 is 14 amino acids. CDR3 sequence: CSVRQGGAKNIQYF. DNA of the CDR3: TGCAGCGTTCGACAGGGGGGGGCCAAAAACATTCAGTACTTC.

The table lists this clonotype with a few counts. V is TRBV12-3 or TRBV12-4 and J is TRBJ1-2; tentatively, D is TRBD1 (6 bases). There are 16 residues in the CDR3. Trimming left V 6 bases short and J 2 bases short, with 19 bases between. In DNA, the CDR3 is TGTGCCAGCAGCCCATCGGTAGCCGGACAGAACTATGGCTACACCTTC. Protein product: CASSPSVAGQNYGYTF.

The rearrangement links TRBV6-2 or TRBV6-3 to TRBJ2-7, with TRBD2 matching 8 bases. Unmatched junction bases numbered 9, after V lost 7 bases and J lost 7 bases. Germline lookup yields CDR1 MNHEY and CDR2 SVGEGT. The CDR3 is 13 residues long. CDR3 amino acids: CASMSRGGREQYV. DNA for the CDR3: TGTGCCAGCATGTCCCGGGGGGGGCGAGAGCAGTACGTC.

The genes are TRBV5-1 and TRBJ2-2, with TRBD2 matching 12 bases. The V gene end was trimmed by 1 base and the J gene end by 6 bases; junction bases not matched to a gene: 10. The CDR3 has 18 amino acids. The germline V gene encodes CDR1 SGHRS and CDR2 YFSETQ. CDR3 coding DNA: TGCGCCAGCAGCTTGCCCCCAATGACTAGCGGGGGCGCCGGGGAGCTGTTTTTT. Translation gives CASSLPPMTSGGAGELFF. Supplemented by reference TRBV5-1 and TRBJ2-2, the full variable domain reads KAGVTQTPRYLIKTRGQQVTLSCSPISGHRSVSWYQQTPGQGLQFLFEYFSETQRNKGNFPGRFSGRQFSNSRSEMNVSTLELGDSALYLCASSLPPMTSGGAGELFFGEGSRLTVL.

The chain recombines TRBV5-3 with TRBJ2-5; the D is unclear. TRBV5-3 is annotated as an ORF whose role is uncertain. Trimming cost V 6 bases and J 5 bases, with 5 bases left between them. This CDR3 has 10 residues. The CDR3 DNA is TGTGCCAGAACTTGGGAGACCCAGTACTTC. Protein sequence: CARTWETQYF.

The table lists this clonotype with many counts. V is TRBV29-1 and J is TRBJ2-3; possibly TRBD2 for D (7 bases). The CDR3 runs to 16 residues. Looked up from germline, CDR1 is SQVTM and CDR2 is ANQGSEA. Trimming left V 0 bases short and J 6 bases short, with 19 bases between. The CDR3 loop is CSVEDRAAGAFDTQYF. CDR3 sequence (DNA): TGCAGCGTTGAAGATAGGGCGGCGGGGGCATTTGATACGCAGTATTTT.

The J gene is TRBJ2-3, the V gene TRBV6-4; TRBD2 aligns across 12 bases. Germline loops: CDR1 MRHNA, CDR2 SNTAGT. The V gene end was trimmed by 7 bases and the J gene end by 3 bases; junction bases not matched to a gene: 5. The CDR3 runs 15 residues. The CDR3 nucleotides read TGTGCCAGCAAAGGGACTAGCGGGCCTACAGATACGCAGTATTTT. It codes for CASKGTSGPTDTQYF.

In this sample, this clonotype turned up many times. V usage is TRBV5-1 and J usage is TRBJ1-4, with D uncertain. The CDR3 runs 15 residues. Trimming took off 1 base at V and 0 bases at J, with 7 bases between the two ends. Germline lookup yields CDR1 SGHRS and CDR2 YFSETQ. The CDR3 protein is CASSLLSTTNEKLFF. The CDR3 DNA reads as TGCGCCAGCAGCTTGTTGTCTACAACTAATGAAAAACTGTTTTTT.